The clone carrying this T cell receptor (beta chain) was seen more than once but under ten times. What it binds is not known. The CDR3 loop spans 15 amino acids. Germline V lookup: CDR1 SGHRS, CDR2 YFSETQ. V was pared by 5 bases and J by 8 bases, with 10 bases of the junction left unmatched. The study reverse transcribed the entire isolated RNA, so it sequenced expressed TCRB transcripts. TCRdb keeps only in-frame clones here, not all; method: immunoSEQ multiplex PCR. Among about 160,000 clones listed, about 8.3% were seen once. This entry comes from a study of beta chain features in type 1 diabetes. Study-level findings and limits: VDJ junctions from type 1 diabetes patients carried fewer insertions and larger deletions. Significant though moderate, a shortening of TCRB CDR3s appeared in all four CD4+ subsets of Type 1 diabetes patients.

The chain couples TRBV5-1 to TRBJ1-4; 9 bases agree with TRBD1. Material: central memory CD4+ T cells from blood. This sequence originates from a woman under 30 with type 1 diabetes. The DNA for the CDR3 is TGCGCCAGCAGTTTGACGGGACAGGGCTTAGAAAAACTGTTTTTT. Its protein product is CASSLTGQGLEKLFF.